This T cell receptor (beta chain) is from a study of neoadjuvant nivolumab and ipilimumab in lung cancer. Study observations and caveats: Higher pretherapy blood TCR richness went with higher resected-tumor richness.

TCRdb's copy holds only in-frame clones and misses some; the assay was immunoSEQ multiplex PCR. The profile shows roughly 4,100 clones, around three quarters of them singletons. A few counts support this clone. The antigen is undetermined. Trimming took 5 bases from V and 5 from J; bases not matched to a gene: 3. This CDR3 is 13 amino acids long. CDR1 is SGDLS, CDR2 YYNGEE, per germline. This chain joins TRBV9 and TRBJ1-5; TRBD1 matches 8 bases. This specimen consisted of peripheral blood, obtained after neoadjuvant nivolumab, alone or with ipilimumab, at or shortly before surgery. The origin of this receptor is an adult with non-small cell lung cancer. CDR3 DNA sequence: TGTGCCAGCAGTATGACAGGGGATCAGCCCCAGCATTTT. Protein sequence: CASSMTGDQPQHF.